Listed below are T cell receptor beta chains from one sample, sequenced in a study of a mutant IDH1 vaccine in newly diagnosed glioma. Sequenced by immunoSEQ multiplex PCR; TCRdb stores in-frame clones only, minus some. This table has approximately 110,000 clones, 75% to 90% appearing once. These receptors are not linked to any known antigen. The sequences come from PBMCs, collected from a glioma patient whose treatment included an IDH1 peptide vaccine. The origin of the receptors is a woman between 45 and 65 years old with glioma. Both conserved end residues are part of each CDR3.

v_gene: TRBV5-6; j_gene: TRBJ2-1; CDR3aa: CASSLALASGYNEQFF
v_gene: TRBV6-5; j_gene: TRBJ2-7; CDR3aa: CASSRRDGGGEQYF
v_gene: TRBV27; j_gene: TRBJ2-7; CDR3aa: CASKRTATYEQYF
v_gene: TRBV5-1; j_gene: TRBJ1-6; CDR3aa: CASTVGQGGSPLHF
v_gene: TRBV30; j_gene: TRBJ1-1; CDR3aa: CAWSPGGVREAFF
v_gene: TRBV28; j_gene: TRBJ2-7; CDR3aa: CASSIPSGRRYEQYF
v_gene: TRBV6-6; j_gene: TRBJ1-2; CDR3aa: CASSYSPGANYGYTF
v_gene: TRBV5-1; j_gene: TRBJ1-2; CDR3aa: CASSLGTDSYTYGYTF
v_gene: TRBV6-1; j_gene: TRBJ2-7; CDR3aa: CASSEGSSYEQYF
v_gene: TRBV27; j_gene: TRBJ2-7; CDR3aa: CASSSSTEYEQYF
v_gene: TRBV5-4; j_gene: TRBJ1-2; CDR3aa: CASSSPGDYGYTF
v_gene: TRBV25-1; j_gene: TRBJ2-5; CDR3aa: CASSAQGWETQYF
v_gene: TRBV28; j_gene: TRBJ2-2; CDR3aa: CASSLSGQGAGELFF
v_gene: TRBV6-5; j_gene: TRBJ1-1; CDR3aa: CASSLGMDTEAFF
v_gene: TRBV2; j_gene: TRBJ1-6; CDR3aa: CASSVTGSYNSPLHF
v_gene: TRBV29-1; j_gene: TRBJ1-3; CDR3aa: CSVWTGSSGNTIYF
v_gene: TRBV6-6; j_gene: TRBJ1-2; CDR3aa: CASSYTATEEFYGYTF
v_gene: TRBV19; j_gene: TRBJ2-3; CDR3aa: CASLKTAGDTQYF
v_gene: TRBV7-8; j_gene: TRBJ2-7; CDR3aa: CASSPYRLRYEQYF
v_gene: TRBV5-1; j_gene: TRBJ1-2; CDR3aa: CASSVVTGNYGYTF
v_gene: TRBV13; j_gene: TRBJ1-2; CDR3aa: CASSAEGQGYGYTF
v_gene: TRBV7-2; j_gene: TRBJ2-7; CDR3aa: CASSPGTAFPEQYF
v_gene: TRBV29-1; j_gene: TRBJ2-7; CDR3aa: CSALLGVSEQYF
v_gene: TRBV28; j_gene: TRBJ2-1; CDR3aa: CASLGRSYNEQFF
v_gene: TRBV28; j_gene: TRBJ1-1; CDR3aa: CASSLAGRNTEAFF
v_gene: TRBV4-1; j_gene: TRBJ2-1; CDR3aa: CASSLIIGLLTISSYNEQFF
v_gene: TRBV14; j_gene: TRBJ2-1; CDR3aa: CASSQGIAGGYSNEQFF
v_gene: TRBV27; j_gene: TRBJ2-3; CDR3aa: CASSLLQSSTDTQYF
v_gene: TRBV30; j_gene: TRBJ2-1; CDR3aa: CAWSPYSGLVYNEQFF
v_gene: TRBV7-9; j_gene: TRBJ1-2; CDR3aa: CASSLRGAEGYTF
v_gene: TRBV5-4; j_gene: TRBJ1-2; CDR3aa: CASSQDREGYTF
v_gene: TRBV6-6; j_gene: TRBJ2-4; CDR3aa: CASTLKNIQYF
v_gene: TRBV9; j_gene: TRBJ2-1; CDR3aa: CASSVAVGTLYNEQFF
v_gene: TRBV13; j_gene: TRBJ2-5; CDR3aa: CASSLTPSGGSGETQYF
v_gene: TRBV7-3; j_gene: TRBJ2-2; CDR3aa: CASSLGLAGTGELFF
v_gene: TRBV6-1; j_gene: TRBJ2-2; CDR3aa: CASRAEDANTGELFF
v_gene: TRBV5-5; j_gene: TRBJ1-1; CDR3aa: CASSLTGVNTEAFF
v_gene: TRBV9; j_gene: TRBJ1-3; CDR3aa: CASSVAGQGGNTIYF
v_gene: TRBV28; j_gene: TRBJ2-7; CDR3aa: CASSLGHGLNYEQYF
v_gene: TRBV19; j_gene: TRBJ2-1; CDR3aa: CASSPPTSGDNEQFF
v_gene: TRBV5-1; j_gene: TRBJ2-7; CDR3aa: CASSLGQQGDEQYF
v_gene: TRBV7-9; j_gene: TRBJ1-1; CDR3aa: CASSLAHLMNTEAFF
v_gene: TRBV4-1; j_gene: TRBJ2-7; CDR3aa: CASSQEGQGYVCDEQYF
v_gene: TRBV11-2; j_gene: TRBJ2-1; CDR3aa: CASSFLTAYNEQFF
v_gene: TRBV27; j_gene: TRBJ1-1; CDR3aa: CASSLAGQTEAFF
v_gene: TRBV7-2; j_gene: TRBJ2-7; CDR3aa: CASGLAVGYEQYF
v_gene: TRBV7-9; j_gene: TRBJ1-1; CDR3aa: CASSLARDRVDTEAFF
v_gene: TRBV9; j_gene: TRBJ2-7; CDR3aa: CASSDGGEQYF